One T cell receptor (beta chain) is described in this entry. Antigen unknown. Sequencing used immunoSEQ multiplex PCR; TCRdb keeps in-frame clones, though not all of them. This table has 130,000 or so clones, over 85% appearing once. The data originate from a study of T cell responses to AZD1222 COVID-19 vaccine. Study-level results: As reported, nearly half of all spike-specific TCRs target variant regions that are unmutated. With dominance at 160-218 and 743-854, vaccine-associated CD4 TCRs spanned spike. Compared with day 0, the breadth and depth of the Spike-specific TCR repertoire rose significantly after two doses of AZD1222.

The CDR3 runs to 16 residues. J gave up 2 bases and V 5 bases, and 5 bases lay outside the gene matches. CDR1 and CDR2 from the germline V gene are LNHDA and SQIVND (reference sequence). This sequence was found in an adult in good health. Sequencing used peripheral blood, obtained on day 0 of AZD1222 vaccination. The chain uses TRBV19 and TRBJ2-3, with 12 positions matching TRBD2. In DNA form, the CDR3 reads TGTGCCAGTAGTGGGCGACTAGCGGGGGACACAGATACGCAGTATTTT. Its translation is CASSGRLAGDTDTQYF.